A selection of T cell receptor beta chains follows, all from one sample in a study of vaccination and CD4 T cells after COVID-19. Antigens for these TCRs are unknown. TCRdb reprocessed the PCR reads via MiXCR and lists one record per CDR3 protein. The top ten clones hold about 19% of a sample with roughly 3,400 distinct CDR3 sequences, 20% of them seen once. The sample comprised CD4+ T cells from blood, cultured in vitro. These receptors were taken from a human donor who had recovered from COVID-19. Both conserved end residues are part of each CDR3. D genes are given only for firm matches. Clone size is not always given. Where it is, it says once, few, many or a class for expanded clones.

D gene: TRBD2
V gene: TRBV20-1
J gene: TRBJ2-3
clone size: NA
CDR3 DNA: TGCAGTGCTCCTAGGACTAGCGGGGGGGCTGATACGCAGTATTTT
CDR3 protein: CSAPRTSGGADTQYF

D gene: NA
V gene: TRBV3-1
J gene: TRBJ1-6
clone size: NA
CDR3 DNA: TGTGCCAGCAGCCCGGACAGAATTTCACCCCTCCACTTT
CDR3 protein: CASSPDRISPLHF

D gene: NA
V gene: TRBV20-1
J gene: TRBJ2-3
clone size: NA
CDR3 DNA: TGCAGTGCTAGAGATCTGACTAGGAGACGATACATGGATACGCAGTATTTT
CDR3 protein: CSARDLTRRRYMDTQYF

D gene: NA
V gene: TRBV30
J gene: TRBJ1-1
clone size: medium-sized
CDR3 DNA: TGTGCCTGGAGCCGGGACGGGGGTGGCACTGAAGCTTTCTTT
CDR3 protein: CAWSRDGGGTEAFF

D gene: NA
V gene: TRBV20-1
J gene: TRBJ2-3
clone size: NA
CDR3 DNA: TGCAGTGCCCCCCAGGGGTCACTGAATACGCAGTATTTT
CDR3 protein: CSAPQGSLNTQYF

D gene: NA
V gene: TRBV5-4
J gene: TRBJ1-2
clone size: large
CDR3 DNA: TGTGCCAGCAGCTTAATTGGCCAGCAGATTAACTATGGCTACACCTTC
CDR3 protein: CASSLIGQQINYGYTF

D gene: NA
V gene: TRBV27
J gene: TRBJ1-6
clone size: large
CDR3 DNA: TGTGCCAGCGGTGACAGAGGGAATTCACCCCTCCACTTT
CDR3 protein: CASGDRGNSPLHF

D gene: NA
V gene: TRBV20-1
J gene: TRBJ2-1
clone size: few
CDR3 DNA: TGCAGTGCTAGATTGAGGGGGGGCCTCAATGAGCAGTTCTTC
CDR3 protein: CSARLRGGLNEQFF

D gene: NA
V gene: TRBV25-1
J gene: TRBJ2-3
clone size: few
CDR3 DNA: TGTGCCAGCAGTGAAGGAGGGTTTACTAGCACAGATACGCAGTATTTT
CDR3 protein: CASSEGGFTSTDTQYF

D gene: TRBD1
V gene: TRBV20-1
J gene: TRBJ1-4
clone size: medium-sized
CDR3 DNA: TGCAGTGCCCGGACAGGGGAGGAAAAACTGTTTTTT
CDR3 protein: CSARTGEEKLFF

D gene: TRBD1
V gene: TRBV6-2/TRBV6-3
J gene: TRBJ2-2
clone size: medium-sized
CDR3 DNA: TGTGCCAGCATTTGGGGACAGTACACCGGGGAGCTGTTTTTT
CDR3 protein: CASIWGQYTGELFF

D gene: TRBD2
V gene: TRBV6-5
J gene: TRBJ2-3
clone size: medium-sized
CDR3 DNA: TGTGCCAGCAGTTACCCCGGGGTAGCGGGGACTGGTACGCAGTATTTT
CDR3 protein: CASSYPGVAGTGTQYF

D gene: NA
V gene: TRBV30
J gene: TRBJ1-1
clone size: NA
CDR3 DNA: TGTGCCTGGAGACAAAGGACGTTCTTCATGAACACTGAAGCTTTCTTT
CDR3 protein: CAWRQRTFFMNTEAFF

D gene: NA
V gene: TRBV15
J gene: TRBJ2-5
clone size: few
CDR3 DNA: TGTGCCACCAGCAGCATCCTAGGGGGGCCCTCCCGGGAGACCCAGTACTTC
CDR3 protein: CATSSILGGPSRETQYF

D gene: TRBD1
V gene: TRBV7-9
J gene: TRBJ1-2
clone size: NA
CDR3 DNA: TGTGCCAGCAGCTTAGGAGACAGGGGCTGGGGCTACACCTTC
CDR3 protein: CASSLGDRGWGYTF

D gene: NA
V gene: TRBV12-3/TRBV12-4
J gene: TRBJ1-1
clone size: NA
CDR3 DNA: TGTGCCAGCAGTTTGAGGATGAACACTGAAGCTTTCTTT
CDR3 protein: CASSLRMNTEAFF

D gene: NA
V gene: TRBV19
J gene: TRBJ2-7
clone size: NA
CDR3 DNA: TGTGCCAGTAGTATAGGGGTCGGCACCTACGAGCAGTACTTC
CDR3 protein: CASSIGVGTYEQYF

D gene: NA
V gene: TRBV30
J gene: TRBJ1-2
clone size: few
CDR3 DNA: TGTGCCTGGAGTTTTCTGGGGGGGCGAGGCTACACCTTC
CDR3 protein: CAWSFLGGRGYTF

D gene: TRBD1
V gene: TRBV6-1
J gene: TRBJ2-5
clone size: NA
CDR3 DNA: TGTGCCAGCAGTACCGGACAGGGTTTGGGAGAGACCCAGTACTTC
CDR3 protein: CASSTGQGLGETQYF

D gene: TRBD2
V gene: TRBV7-3
J gene: TRBJ2-3
clone size: NA
CDR3 DNA: TGTGCCAGCAGCTTATCAGCGGGAGGCACAGATACGCAGTATTTT
CDR3 protein: CASSLSAGGTDTQYF

D gene: NA
V gene: TRBV6-1
J gene: TRBJ1-5
clone size: NA
CDR3 DNA: TGTGCCAGCAGTGACCGGGGGTATAGCAATCAGCCCCAGCATTTT
CDR3 protein: CASSDRGYSNQPQHF

D gene: NA
V gene: TRBV2
J gene: TRBJ2-1
clone size: medium-sized
CDR3 DNA: TGTGCCAGCCGAAACAGGGTCTACAATGAGCAGTTCTTC
CDR3 protein: CASRNRVYNEQFF

D gene: NA
V gene: TRBV6-1
J gene: TRBJ2-5
clone size: medium-sized
CDR3 DNA: TGTGCCAGCCGAAGAGGGGGAGGGGAGACCCAGTACTTC
CDR3 protein: CASRRGGGETQYF